These T cell receptor beta chains were read from a single sample in a study of T cell responses to AZD1222 COVID-19 vaccine. Profiled with immunoSEQ multiplex PCR; TCRdb holds only in-frame clones, not every one. The sample yields almost 70,000 clones, 75% to 85% seen once. This material consisted of peripheral blood, taken 28 days after the second AZD1222 dose. The source of these receptors is an adult who received the AZD1222 COVID-19 vaccine. Each CDR3 is given with its conserved first and last residue. A D gene is named only where the DNA matches it firmly. Clone sizes are given selectively: once, few, many, or a class where the clone is expanded.

>TRBV13|.|TRBJ2-6|.
TGTGCCAGCAGAGAAGTGGGGGCGCCTGGGGCCAACGTCCTGACTTTC
CASREVGAPGANVLTF
>TRBV11-2|.|TRBJ1-3|.
TGTGCCAGCAGCTTAAGGGCATTCGCGGTAGCCGGAAACACCATATATTTT
CASSLRAFAVAGNTIYF
>TRBV18|.|TRBJ1-5|.
TGTGCCAGCTCACCATCAGGGCGGATCCAGGATAGCAATCAGCCCCAGCATTTT
CASSPSGRIQDSNQPQHF
>TRBV19|.|TRBJ2-1|TRBD2
TGTGCCAGTAGTATACTAGCGGGGGTTGTTTACAATGAGCAGTTCTTC
CASSILAGVVYNEQFF
>TRBV11-2|few|TRBJ1-2|.
TGTGCCAGCAGCTTAGAAACAGGTTTAGGAGGCTACACCTTC
CASSLETGLGGYTF
>TRBV12-1|.|TRBJ1-3|.
.
CASSFGLGNTIYF
>TRBV24-1|.|TRBJ2-5|.
TGTGCCACCAGTGATGCTACAGGGTCGGAGACCCAGTACTTC
CATSDATGSETQYF
>TRBV5-1|.|TRBJ1-1|.
TGCGCCAGCAGCTTGGCTCCTATGAACACTGAAGCTTTCTTT
CASSLAPMNTEAFF
>TRBV5-4|.|TRBJ2-1|TRBD2
TGTGCCAGCAGCTTTAGCGGGGGGCCGAGGAACAATGAGCAGTTCTTC
CASSFSGGPRNNEQFF
>TRBV4-1|.|TRBJ2-4|.
TGCGCCAGCAGCCAAGGATTGACGCGAGGGCGCGATAAAAACATTCAGTACTTC
CASSQGLTRGRDKNIQYF
>TRBV19|.|TRBJ2-7|TRBD1
TGTGCCAGTAGAGGACAGGCCTACGAGCAGTACTTC
CASRGQAYEQYF
>TRBV19|.|TRBJ1-6|TRBD1
TGTGCCAGTAGCGGACAGGCCAATTATAATTCACCCCTCCACTTT
CASSGQANYNSPLHF
>TRBV19|.|TRBJ1-6|.
TGTGCCAGTAGCCTCGGGGGGTTTGCTGATTCACCCCTCCACTTT
CASSLGGFADSPLHF
>TRBV7-2|.|TRBJ1-2|.
TGTGCCAGCAGCTTACGGACAGTTTTAGGGGAAATTGGCTACACCTTC
CASSLRTVLGEIGYTF
>TRBV27|.|TRBJ2-1|TRBD1
TGTGCCAGCAGTTTATACTTAGTTGGACAGGGTGATTTTGGGGACAATGAGCAGTTCTTC
CASSLYLVGQGDFGDNEQFF
>TRBV30|.|TRBJ1-2|TRBD1
TGTGCCTGGAGTGGCCAAACAGGGGGAGTCTATGGCTACACCTTC
CAWSGQTGGVYGYTF
>TRBV10-3|.|TRBJ1-4|.
TGTGCCACCCAGGGCGGGGGTCTTAATGAAAAACTGTTTTTT
CATQGGGLNEKLFF
>TRBV9|.|TRBJ2-1|TRBD1
TGTGCCAGCAGCGTAGCTTTGGGACAGGGTTCCTACAATGAGCAGTTCTTC
CASSVALGQGSYNEQFF
>TRBV4-3|.|TRBJ1-2|TRBD1
TGCGCCAGCAGCCAAACACCCCTGGCAGGGGGCAACTATGGCTACACCTTC
CASSQTPLAGGNYGYTF
>TRBV10-3|.|TRBJ1-1|TRBD1
TGTGCCATAGGGACAGGGGCCCCGGGCACTGAAGCTTTCTTT
CAIGTGAPGTEAFF
>TRBV5-6|.|TRBJ2-1|TRBD1
TGTGCCAGCAGCCCGGGACAGGCTACCTACAATGAGCAGTTCTTC
CASSPGQATYNEQFF
>TRBV5-1|.|TRBJ2-7|.
TGCGCCAGCAGCTTGGGGGCAGGGGTGGACGAGCAGTACTTC
CASSLGAGVDEQYF
>TRBV12-3/TRBV12-4|once|TRBJ1-6|.
TGTGCCAGCAGCTCTAAAAGCTCACCCCTCCACTTT
CASSSKSSPLHF
>TRBV6-5|.|TRBJ1-5|.
TGTGCCACCTGGACGTTTCCCAATCAGCCCCAGCATTTT
CATWTFPNQPQHF
>TRBV7-8|.|TRBJ2-3|.
TGTGCCAGCAGCTTAGCGGATACGCAGTATTTT
CASSLADTQYF
>TRBV7-9|.|TRBJ2-3|.
TGTGCCAGCAGCCAACAAGTTCTCTGGTGGGGTGGAGATACGCAGTATTTT
CASSQQVLWWGGDTQYF
>TRBV4-3|.|TRBJ1-5|.
TGCGCCAGCAGCCAAGATGCGGGGAGCAATCAGCCCCAGCATTTT
CASSQDAGSNQPQHF
>TRBV3-1/TRBV3-2|once|TRBJ2-3|TRBD2
TGTGCCAGCAGCCAAGAACTAGCGGGGGGGCCGGTTCTTACAGATACGCAGTATTTT
CASSQELAGGPVLTDTQYF
>TRBV18|.|TRBJ1-4|.
TGTGCCAGCTCACCATTACAGAATGAAAAACTGTTTTTT
CASSPLQNEKLFF
>TRBV28|.|TRBJ2-7|TRBD2
TGTGCCAGCAGTACATATAGCGGGGGGGCCGAGCAGTACTTC
CASSTYSGGAEQYF
>TRBV3-1/TRBV3-2|.|TRBJ1-1|.
TGTGCCAGCAGCCAAGTGTACGAAGTGGCCACTGAAGCTTTCTTT
CASSQVYEVATEAFF
>TRBV19|.|TRBJ1-3|.
TGTGCCAGTAGATTTAGCTCTGGAAACACCATATATTTT
CASRFSSGNTIYF
>TRBV30|.|TRBJ1-1|.
TGTGCCTGGAGTGTGCTTAGGGTAGTGGGAGCTTTCTTT
CAWSVLRVVGAFF
>TRBV15|.|TRBJ2-5|.
TGTGCCACCAGCAGAGGAGGAGGGGACGAGACCCAGTACTTC
CATSRGGGDETQYF
>TRBV5-8|.|TRBJ1-2|.
TGTGCCAGCAGCTTGGATCTGGCAGGGAACTATGGCTACACCTTC
CASSLDLAGNYGYTF
>TRBV9|.|TRBJ2-1|.
TGTGCCAGCAGCTCGCGTGGATCGGGCTCCTACAATGAGCAGTTCTTC
CASSSRGSGSYNEQFF
>TRBV2|.|TRBJ2-1|TRBD2
TGTGCCAGCAGCCCGACTAGCGGGGGGGCGGATGAGCAGTTCTTC
CASSPTSGGADEQFF
>TRBV30|.|TRBJ1-3|TRBD1
TGTGCCTGGAGGCCGGGACAGGGCCTTGGAAACACCATATATTTT
CAWRPGQGLGNTIYF
>TRBV6-4|.|TRBJ2-1|TRBD2
TGTGCCAGCAGAGCTTCTAGCGGGGGGGCCGGGGAGCAGTTCTTC
CASRASSGGAGEQFF
>TRBV29-1|.|TRBJ1-2|.
TGCAGCGTTGAAGTGGTGCCCTATGGCTACACCTTC
CSVEVVPYGYTF
>TRBV3-1/TRBV3-2|medium-sized|TRBJ1-5|.
TGTGCCAGCAGCCAATTTGGTAGCAATCAGCCCCAGCATTTT
CASSQFGSNQPQHF
>TRBV2|.|TRBJ2-3|TRBD2
TGTGCCAGCGGACGGACCTCTAGCGGGAGCACAGATACGCAGTATTTT
CASGRTSSGSTDTQYF
>TRBV3-1/TRBV3-2|.|TRBJ1-4|TRBD1
TGTGCCAGCAGCCAAGTGGGACAGGGAACTAATGAAAAACTGTTTTTT
CASSQVGQGTNEKLFF
>TRBV6-5|.|TRBJ1-1|TRBD1
TGTGCCAGCAGGGGACAGCCCGATGGCACTGAAGCTTTCTTT
CASRGQPDGTEAFF
>TRBV6-4|large|TRBJ2-3|TRBD2
TGTGCCAGCAGTGTAGCGGGAGGCACAGATACGCAGTATTTT
CASSVAGGTDTQYF
>TRBV5-6|.|TRBJ2-7|TRBD1
TGTGCCAGCACCTCTCTCTCAGGACAGGGGAATTGGCAGTACTTC
CASTSLSGQGNWQYF
>TRBV10-3|few|TRBJ1-5|.
TGTGCCATCAGTGAAGGGACATATAGCAATCAGCCCCAGCATTTT
CAISEGTYSNQPQHF
>TRBV2|.|TRBJ2-7|TRBD1
TGTGCCAGCAGCGTGGGGACAGAAGAGCAGTACTTC
CASSVGTEEQYF
>TRBV18|.|TRBJ1-1|.
TGTGCCAGCTCAGAACCGGGGAAAGAAGCTTTCTTT
CASSEPGKEAFF
>TRBV6-5|.|TRBJ1-2|TRBD1
TGTGCCAGCACCGGACAGGACTATGGCTACACCTTC
CASTGQDYGYTF
>TRBV19|.|TRBJ2-7|.
TGTGCCAGTAGTTTCGAAAAGGACAGTTTCTACGAGCAGTACTTC
CASSFEKDSFYEQYF
>TRBV5-1|.|TRBJ1-2|TRBD1
TGCGCCAGCAGCCACGGGACAGGGGGCGTTTCCCTCTATGGCTACACCTTC
CASSHGTGGVSLYGYTF
>TRBV10-3|.|TRBJ1-2|.
TGTGCCATCAGTGAGTCTTGGCTTGGCTACACCTTC
CAISESWLGYTF
>TRBV2|.|TRBJ2-2|.
TGTGCCAGCAGTCCAATTACGGGGCTGGTCGGGGAGCTGTTTTTT
CASSPITGLVGELFF
>TRBV7-2|.|TRBJ1-2|TRBD1
TGTGCCAGCAGCACTCGACAGGGGGCGAGCACGCTAGCTAACTATGGCTACACCTTC
CASSTRQGASTLANYGYTF